These 3 T cell receptor beta chains were sequenced from one sample in a study of T-cell memory formation after mild COVID-19. MiXCR, applied by TCRdb to the 5' RACE reads, yields one record per CDR3 protein. The table records 350,000 to 450,000 distinct CDR3 sequences, approximately 20% of them present only once. The sequencing input was PBMCs or a T cell subset sorted from them (not recorded which). Every receptor here comes from an adult woman who had mild COVID-19 (a few samples of this study predate the infection). Cell type and time point are not known.

This clonotype was counted only a few times. The chain links TRBV27 to TRBJ1-6; TRBD1 is a possible D gene (5 bases). There are 15 residues in the CDR3. Germline assignment: CDR1 MNHEY and CDR2 SMNVEV (reference sequence). V was clipped by 1 base and J by 9 bases, with 13 bases between them. The CDR3 here is CASSLLGGASSPLHF. In DNA form, the CDR3 reads TGTGCCAGCAGTTTATTAGGAGGGGCGAGTTCACCCCTCCACTTT.

This chain uses TRBV27 with TRBJ2-3, with 7 bases fitting TRBD2. The CDR3 length is 13 residues. Unmatched junction bases numbered 3, after V lost 5 bases and J lost 4 bases. CDR1 is MNHEY and CDR2 is SMNVEV in the germline V gene (reference sequence). The CDR3 region has the DNA TGTGCCAGCAGTGGGGGGGGATCAGATACGCAGTATTTT. It is translated as CASSGGGSDTQYF.

In its sample, this clonotype was seen a few times. The chain uses TRBV6-5 and TRBJ1-1; 7 bases are a match to TRBD1. Germline loops: CDR1 MNHEY, CDR2 SVGAGI. The CDR3 runs 21 residues. The junction had 19 bases not matched to a gene; V was cut back by 0 bases and J by 0 bases. The CDR3 DNA is TGTGCCAGCAGTTACTCGTATTGGACAGGTGGGGGGAAGGAGGTGAACACTGAAGCTTTCTTT. It codes for CASSYSYWTGGGKEVNTEAFF.